Shown below are 6 T cell receptor beta chains from a single sample sequenced in a study of T cells after yellow fever vaccination (dated 2019 in TCRdb). The method was 5' RACE. The sample was run on an Illumina HiSeq 2500. TCRdb redid the processing of the public reads, applying fastp at Q25 and MiXCR, and retained in-frame beta chains. Rows matching on CDR3 protein sequence are summarized as one entry with the most common DNA and genes. The sample includes 150,000 or so distinct CDR3 sequences, with approximately 6.7% observed a single time. 2.5% to 3% of the sample belongs to the ten largest clones. This specimen's treatment or condition label, interpreted: live attenuated yellow fever vaccine strain. The source was CD4+ T cells sorted from PBMCs, collected 5 to 6 days after the first yellow fever vaccination. These receptors all come from a man aged 18-30 years who received the YFV17D yellow fever vaccine.

This clonotype has more than one count but fewer than ten. This chain links TRBV20-1 with TRBJ2-1, with D possibly being TRBD2 (5 bases). The CDR3 totals 14 residues. Germline lookup yields CDR1 DFQATT and CDR2 SNEGSKA (reference sequence). Trimming shortened V by 2 bases and J by 7 bases, and 15 bases separated the two germline ends. The CDR3 reads CSARSGLAGNEQFF. In DNA, the CDR3 is TGCAGTGCTAGATCCGGACTCGCTGGGAATGAGCAGTTCTTC.

Many counts were recorded for this clonotype. V and J are TRBV10-3 and TRBJ2-2; 16 nucleotides align to TRBD2. The CDR3 runs 14 residues. Germline V gene sequence: CDR1 ENHRY, CDR2 SYGVKD. Trimming removed 9 bases from V and 5 bases from J; junction bases left unmatched: 0. CDR3 DNA: TGTGCCATGGGACTAGCGGGGGGGACCGGGGAGCTGTTTTTT. Amino acids: CAMGLAGGTGELFF.

This clonotype was recorded many times. The chain couples TRBV6-5 to TRBJ2-5; TRBD2 aligns across 7 bases. Germline assignment: CDR1 MNHEY and CDR2 SVGAGI. V shed 8 bases and J 2 bases; nucleotides not matched to a gene: 14. CDR3 size: 16 residues. CDR3 protein: CASGIWAQRGQETQYF. CDR3 DNA sequence: TGTGCCAGCGGCATTTGGGCCCAGCGGGGACAAGAGACCCAGTACTTC.

This clonotype was seen more than once but under ten times. The chain recombines TRBV29-1 with TRBJ1-2; the D gene is possibly TRBD1 (6 bases). This CDR3 contains 12 residues. The germline gives CDR1 SQVTM, CDR2 ANQGSEA. Trimming left V 3 bases short and J 8 bases short, with 13 bases between. CDR3 coding DNA: TGCAGCGTTGATTACGGGGGGGGCGGCTACACCTTC. The encoded protein is CSVDYGGGGYTF. The full variable domain, its missing parts supplied by reference TRBV29-1 and TRBJ1-2, is SAVISQKPSRDICQRGTSLTIQCQVDSQVTMMFWYRQQPGQSLTLIATANQGSEATYESGFVIDKFPISRPNLTFSTLTVSNMSPEDSSIYLCSVDYGGGGYTFGSGTRLTVV.

This clonotype was seen ten or more times. This chain connects TRBV11-2 to TRBJ2-3, with D possibly being TRBD1 (5 bases). Trimming removed 1 base from V and 4 bases from J, with 6 bases in between. Germline values: CDR1 SGHAT, CDR2 FQNNGV. The length of the CDR3 is 13 residues. Here the CDR3 DNA reads TGTGCCAGCAGCTTAGTACAGGCAGATACGCAGTATTTT. The encoded protein is CASSLVQADTQYF.

The table lists this clonotype with many counts. J is TRBJ1-3 and V is TRBV2, with D hard to call. The germline V gene has CDR1 SNHLY and CDR2 FYNNEI. The CDR3 spans 14 residues. Trimming took off 5 bases at V and 8 bases at J, with 16 bases between the two ends. As DNA, the CDR3 is TGTGCCAGCAGTCCAAGGGTGGAGCGGGACACCATATATTTT. It encodes CASSPRVERDTIYF.